The next 27 T cell receptor beta chains were all read from a single sample in a study of cytomegalovirus exposure and HLA in healthy donors. PCR was performed using 60 Vbeta and 13 Jbeta primers. The assay was immunoSEQ multiplex PCR, and TCRdb's table has in-frame clones only and misses some. The sample carries 200,000 to 250,000 clones, over 80% recorded once. Sample: PBMCs. These receptors all come from a woman in her thirties or forties in good health and CMV-seropositive.

The CDR3: CASSVLAGVSYNEQFF. In DNA form, the CDR3 reads TGTGCCAGCAGCGTTCTAGCGGGGGTATCCTACAATGAGCAGTTCTTC. V gene TRBV9 combines with J gene TRBJ2-1, with 10 nucleotides matching TRBD2. V gave up 2 bases and J gave up 1 base; unmatched junction bases: 3. This CDR3 spans 16 amino acids. Per the germline V gene, CDR1 is SGDLS and CDR2 is YYNGEE.

This sequence joins TRBV4-2 and TRBJ2-1; 7 bases are a match to TRBD2. The CDR3 has 17 residues. The germline V gene encodes CDR1 LGHNA and CDR2 YNFKEQ. Unmatched junction bases numbered 13, after V lost 0 bases and J lost 8 bases. CDR3 nucleotides: TGTGCCAGCAGCCAAGATCGAAAGGGCAACGCGGGGGATGAGCAGTTCTTC. Its protein product is CASSQDRKGNAGDEQFF.

The chain is built from TRBV5-1 and TRBJ2-5, with 7 positions matching TRBD1. The J call is doubtful: the DNA matches TRBJ2-7 better. Germline V gene data show CDR1 as SGHRS and CDR2 as YFSETQ. The CDR3 is made up of 13 amino acids. The chain's CDR3 is CASSYGTVYEQYF. The CDR3 DNA follows: TGCGCCAGCAGCTACGGGACAGTCTACGAGCAGTACTTC.

This chain joins TRBV18 and TRBJ2-1, with TRBD1 matching over 9 bases. After removal of 6 bases from V and 7 bases from J, the junction contained 7 bases not matched to a gene. Germline values: CDR1 KGHSH, CDR2 LQKENI. The CDR3 contains 14 residues. The CDR3 sequence is CASSQGQGLNEQFF. CDR3 in DNA: TGTGCCAGCTCGCAAGGACAGGGGTTGAATGAGCAGTTCTTC.

The rearrangement links TRBV9 to TRBJ2-2; D might be TRBD1 (5 bases). This CDR3 has 16 residues. Germline V gene data show CDR1 as SGDLS and CDR2 as YYNGEE. The ends were cut back, 4 bases at V and 0 bases at J, with 13 bases in the middle. In DNA form, the CDR3 reads TGTGCCAGCAGCCTAGGGGCACAGACGAACACCGGGGAGCTGTTTTTT. It encodes CASSLGAQTNTGELFF.

This clone was counted once. The genes are TRBV19 and TRBJ2-2; maybe TRBD1 (6 bases). Germline CDR1 is LNHDA and CDR2 is SQIVND (reference sequence). The CDR3 has 13 amino acids. Trimming removed 6 bases from V and 8 bases from J, with 13 bases in between. Written as DNA, the CDR3 is TGTGCCAGTAGCCAGGGGTTGGCTGGGGAGCTGTTTTTT. Translation: CASSQGLAGELFF.

V and J are TRBV29-1 and TRBJ1-1; 9 bases match TRBD1. CDR1 SQVTM and CDR2 ANQGSEA come from the germline V gene. V shed 6 bases, J shed 4 bases, and the junction held 3 bases outside the gene matches. The CDR3 runs to 12 residues. Here the CDR3 DNA reads TGCAGCGTGACAGGGGGAGCCACTGAAGCTTTCTTT. Residues: CSVTGGATEAFF.

As concerns this clone: Other nucleotide sequences from this sample produce the same CDR3. V is TRBV15 and J is TRBJ1-2, with D unclear. The CDR3 loop spans 14 amino acids. Trimming pared 0 bases from V and 4 bases from J, leaving 9 bases between. The V gene's germline CDR1 is LNHNV and CDR2 YYDKDF (reference sequence). CDR3 loop: CATSRESTGYGYTF. The CDR3 bases are TGTGCCACCAGCAGAGAATCGACGGGCTATGGCTACACCTTC.

The chain carries TRBV2 and TRBJ2-3; the D gene is possibly TRBD1 (6 bases). Germline V gene data show CDR1 as SNHLY and CDR2 as FYNNEI. V lost 5 bases, J lost 6 bases, and 18 bases lay in between. This CDR3 is built from 15 residues. This CDR3 is CASSTGTPLGDTQYF. For the CDR3, the DNA is TGTGCCAGCAGTACAGGGACACCGTTGGGGGATACGCAGTATTTT. The variable domain in full, with the rest retrieved from reference TRBV2 and TRBJ2-3, is EPEVTQTPSHQVTQMGQEVILRCVPISNHLYFYWYRQILGQKVEFLVSFYNNEISEKSEIFDDQFSVERPDGSNFTLKIRSTKLEDSAMYFCASSTGTPLGDTQYFGPGTRLTVL.

This clone was observed a handful of times. The genes are TRBV5-1 and TRBJ2-7; 8 bases agree with TRBD1. Germline V CDR1 and CDR2: SGHRS, YFSETQ. After removal of 4 bases from V and 3 bases from J, the junction contained 6 bases not matched to a gene. This CDR3 region has 14 residues. This CDR3 reads CASSPDRGGYEQYF. The CDR3 DNA reads TGCGCCAGCAGCCCAGACAGGGGTGGCTACGAGCAGTACTTC.

V and J are TRBV10-2 and TRBJ2-1, with 8 positions matching TRBD1. CDR3 length equals 15 residues. Looked up from germline, CDR1 is WSHSY and CDR2 is SAAADI. Trimming cost V 3 bases and J 7 bases; bases outside gene matches: 8. CDR3 nucleotide sequence: TGCGCCAGCAGTGACGGCAGGGGGCTTAGGAATGAGCAGTTCTTC. It specifies CASSDGRGLRNEQFF.

The chain joins TRBV29-1 to TRBJ2-7, with 11 positions matching TRBD1. V gave up 2 bases and J gave up 4 bases; unmatched junction bases: 4. Germline CDR1 and CDR2: SQVTM and ANQGSEA. The CDR3 runs 14 residues. This CDR3 reads CSVEKGQGDYEQYF. In nucleotides, the CDR3 is TGCAGCGTTGAAAAGGGACAGGGGGATTACGAGCAGTACTTC.

The rearrangement uses TRBV7-2 and TRBJ2-7, with 14 bases lining up with TRBD2. Germline V lookup: CDR1 SGHTA, CDR2 FQGNSA. V lost 3 bases and J lost 2; bases outside the gene matches: 6. The CDR3 consists of 17 residues. The CDR3 sequence: CASSLAGTSGSPYEQYF. The CDR3 DNA reads as TGTGCCAGCAGCTTGGCCGGGACTAGCGGGAGTCCCTACGAGCAGTACTTC.

V and J are TRBV9 and TRBJ2-1; D could derive from TRBD1 or TRBD2 (6 bases each). The germline V and J ends were trimmed by 4 bases and 10 bases, with 18 bases remaining between them. Looked up from germline, CDR1 is SGDLS and CDR2 is YYNGEE. The CDR3 spans 14 residues. The CDR3 reads CASSIGGRSGEQFF. CDR3 DNA: TGTGCCAGCAGCATAGGGGGACGGAGCGGGGAGCAGTTCTTC.

This chain uses TRBV5-8 with TRBJ2-3; D might be TRBD2 (5 bases). The CDR3 loop spans 15 amino acids. Germline CDR1 is SGHTS and CDR2 is YDEGEE. Trimming removed 4 bases at V and 4 bases at J, with 16 bases between. CDR3 bases: TGTGCCAGCAGCCCCTCGGGGTCCTGGTCAGATACGCAGTATTTT. As protein: CASSPSGSWSDTQYF.

The chain recombines TRBV28 with TRBJ1-5; D is undetermined. Germline V gives CDR1 MDHEN, CDR2 SYDVKM. The CDR3 totals 14 residues. The germline V and J ends were trimmed by 8 bases and 6 bases, with 17 bases remaining between them. CDR3 in DNA: TGTGCCAGCTCTAGGTCCAGTGACCCTCAGCCCCAGCATTTT. It encodes CASSRSSDPQPQHF.

Remarks on this clone: Germline is not matched at one junction end, which may reflect a read error. The rearrangement joins TRBV7-9 to TRBJ1-3, with D unclear. The germline gives CDR1 SEHNR, CDR2 FQNEAQ (reference sequence). This CDR3 is built from 14 residues. The DNA for the CDR3 is TGTTCCAGCAGCCATCTAAACCTTGGAAACACCATATATTTT. Its protein is CSSSHLNLGNTIYF.

The gene calls are TRBV30 and TRBJ1-1; 7 nucleotides agree with TRBD1. J gave up 12 bases and V 1 base, and 5 bases lay outside the gene matches. Germline lookup yields CDR1 GTSNPN and CDR2 SVGIG (reference sequence). This CDR3 is 11 amino acids long. The CDR3 loop reads CAWSAGGWSFF. The CDR3 nucleotides are TGTGCCTGGAGTGCAGGGGGTTGGTCTTTCTTT.

V and J are TRBV2 and TRBJ2-1, with 10 bases aligning to TRBD2. Losses at the gene ends were 3 bases for V and 2 bases for J; bases not matched to a gene: 10. The length of the CDR3 is 18 residues. Per germline, CDR1 SNHLY and CDR2 FYNNEI. In DNA form, the CDR3 reads TGTGCCAGCAGTGACGCGGGACTAGCGTTAAAAGCCTACAATGAGCAGTTCTTC. This gives the protein CASSDAGLALKAYNEQFF.

V and J are TRBV7-2 and TRBJ2-5; 16 positions match TRBD2. The CDR3 has 17 residues. The germline CDR1 and CDR2 sequences are SGHTA and FQGNSA. J lost 4 bases, V lost 5 bases, and 7 bases had no gene match. Here the CDR3 reads CASSPTGLAGGGETQYF. The CDR3 bases are TGTGCCAGCAGCCCAACGGGACTAGCGGGAGGGGGAGAGACCCAGTACTTC.

This clone came up a few times. The V call is TRBV4-2, the J call TRBJ2-7; no firm D call. V was trimmed by 1 base and J by 2 bases, leaving 9 bases between them. The CDR3 runs 14 residues. Germline assignment: CDR1 LGHNA and CDR2 YNFKEQ. The CDR3 is CASSQGLTAYEQYF. CDR3 DNA sequence: TGTGCCAGCAGCCAAGGCCTAACGGCCTACGAGCAGTACTTC.

The rearrangement links TRBV28 to TRBJ2-7; a possible D gene is TRBD2 (5 bases). The germline V gene has CDR1 MDHEN and CDR2 SYDVKM. Trimming removed 6 bases at V and 5 bases at J, with 11 bases between. The CDR3 covers 12 residues. DNA of the CDR3: TGTGCCAGCAGCCCCTACGGGGACGAGCAGTACTTC. Protein sequence: CASSPYGDEQYF. The full variable domain, with the rest looked up from reference TRBV28 and TRBJ2-7, is DVKVTQSSRYLVKRTGEKVFLECVQDMDHENMFWYRQDPGLGLRLIYFSYDVKMKEKGDIPEGYSVSREKKERFSLILESASTNQTSMYLCASSPYGDEQYFGPGTRLTVT.

The chain joins TRBV30 to TRBJ2-5; 7 positions match TRBD2. The CDR3 loop spans 13 amino acids. Per germline, CDR1 GTSNPN and CDR2 SVGIG (reference sequence). The V segment lost 4 bases and the J segment 2 bases; nucleotides outside the gene matches: 4. CDR3 in amino acids: CAWTGRGQETQYF. The CDR3 DNA follows: TGTGCCTGGACAGGGAGGGGACAAGAGACCCAGTACTTC. Full variable domain (outside the CDR3, taken from reference TRBV30 and TRBJ2-5): SQTIHQWPATLVQPVGSPLSLECTVEGTSNPNLYWYRQAAGRGLQLLFYSVGIGQISSEVPQNLSASRPQDRQFILSSKKLLLSDSGFYLCAWTGRGQETQYFGPGTRLLVL.

The genes are TRBV5-6 and TRBJ1-2; tentative D call: TRBD1 (6 bases). The germline CDR1 and CDR2 sequences are SGHDT and YYEEEE. Trimming removed 1 base from V and 3 bases from J, with 16 bases in between. This CDR3 spans 16 amino acids. Here the CDR3 reads CASSLWRGGADYGYTF. The CDR3 DNA sequence: TGTGCCAGCAGCTTGTGGAGGGGGGGCGCAGACTATGGCTACACCTTC.

The rearrangement joins TRBV5-4 to TRBJ2-3; 13 nucleotides line up with TRBD2. V was clipped by 4 bases and J by 2 bases; unmatched bases: 16. This CDR3 is built from 20 residues. Germline lookup yields CDR1 SGHNT and CDR2 YYREEE (reference sequence). CDR3: CASSPSPGTSGVGHTDTQYF. Written as DNA, the CDR3 is TGTGCCAGCAGCCCCAGCCCCGGGACTAGCGGGGTAGGCCACACAGATACGCAGTATTTT. The whole variable domain, filled in from reference TRBV5-4 and TRBJ2-3, reads ETGVTQSPTHLIKTRGQQVTLRCSSQSGHNTVSWYQQALGQGPQFIFQYYREEENGRGNFPPRFSGLQFPNYSSELNVNALELDDSALYLCASSPSPGTSGVGHTDTQYFGPGTRLTVL.

V gene TRBV10-3 combines with J gene TRBJ2-1; 8 nucleotides match TRBD1. J lost 6 bases, V lost 7 bases, and 8 bases had no gene match. Germline CDR1 and CDR2: ENHRY and SYGVKD. This CDR3 contains 14 residues. CDR3 region: CAIMQGAGGNEQFF. In DNA, the CDR3 is TGTGCCATCATGCAGGGGGCCGGAGGCAATGAGCAGTTCTTC.

This chain connects TRBV7-8 to TRBJ2-1, with 7 bases identical to TRBD2. V was clipped by 4 bases and J by 4 bases; unmatched bases: 10. Germline values: CDR1 SGHVS, CDR2 FQNEAQ. This CDR3 is built from 16 residues. The CDR3 region is CASSSQIAGMYNEQFF. The DNA for the CDR3 is TGTGCCAGCAGCTCGCAAATAGCGGGTATGTACAATGAGCAGTTCTTC.